This T cell receptor (beta chain) originates from a study of cytomegalovirus exposure and HLA in healthy donors. Broader study findings: A later analysis showed that HLA-associated TCR beta chains had undergone more clonal expansion than equally common others. Reports described diagnosis of cytomegalovirus status by the classifier as highly specific and sensitive. Among CMV-associated TCR beta chains, most appeared HLA-restricted in a later analysis. Later work associated 16,951 TCR beta sequences with HLA alleles at 0.05 false discovery rate.

In the PCR, 60 Vbeta and 13 Jbeta primers were used. TCRdb's table, derived via immunoSEQ multiplex PCR, lists solely in-frame clones and lacks some. The data show fewer than 200,000 clones, with around 79% seen just once and 0.85% to 1% held by the top ten. This clone was recorded once. Its antigen is unknown. This receptor was obtained from a woman aged 45-60 years in good health and CMV-seropositive. Source material: PBMCs.

In nucleotides, the CDR3 is TGTGCCAGCAGCGTAGGGACGACTAGCGGTTTGGACGAGCAGTACTTC. Translating gives CASSVGTTSGLDEQYF. The chain joins TRBV9 to TRBJ2-7; 9 nucleotides agree with TRBD2. Germline trimming cut 0 bases from V and 5 bases from J; bases unmatched to any gene: 9. Germline CDR1 and CDR2: SGDLS and YYNGEE. The length of the CDR3 is 16 residues.